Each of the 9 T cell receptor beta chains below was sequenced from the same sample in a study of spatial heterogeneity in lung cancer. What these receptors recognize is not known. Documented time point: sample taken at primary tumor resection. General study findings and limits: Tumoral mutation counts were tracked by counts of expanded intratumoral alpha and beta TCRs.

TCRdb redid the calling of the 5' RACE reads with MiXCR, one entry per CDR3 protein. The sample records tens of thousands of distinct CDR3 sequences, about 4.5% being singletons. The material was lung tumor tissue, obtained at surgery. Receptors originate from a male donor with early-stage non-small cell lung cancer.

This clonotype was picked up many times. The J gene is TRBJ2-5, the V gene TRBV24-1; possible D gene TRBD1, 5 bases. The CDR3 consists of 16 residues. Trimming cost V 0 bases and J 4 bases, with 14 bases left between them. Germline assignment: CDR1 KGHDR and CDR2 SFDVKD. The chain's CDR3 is CATSDLQGATGETQYF. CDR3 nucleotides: TGTGCCACCAGTGATTTGCAAGGAGCCACAGGAGAGACCCAGTACTTC.

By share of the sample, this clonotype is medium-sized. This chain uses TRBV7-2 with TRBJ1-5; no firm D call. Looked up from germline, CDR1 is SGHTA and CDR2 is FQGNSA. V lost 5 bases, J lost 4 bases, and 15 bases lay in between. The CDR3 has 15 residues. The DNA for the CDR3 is TGTGCCAGCAGCCCAAACACTTGGGCTAATCAGCCCCAGCATTTT. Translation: CASSPNTWANQPQHF.

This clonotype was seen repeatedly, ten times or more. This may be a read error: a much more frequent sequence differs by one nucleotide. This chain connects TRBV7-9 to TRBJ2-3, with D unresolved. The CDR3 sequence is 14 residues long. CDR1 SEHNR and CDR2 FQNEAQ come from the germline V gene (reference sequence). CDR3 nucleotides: TGTGTCAGCGCCTACAGCTCTATCTCAGATACGCAGTATTTT. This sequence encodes CVSAYSSISDTQYF.

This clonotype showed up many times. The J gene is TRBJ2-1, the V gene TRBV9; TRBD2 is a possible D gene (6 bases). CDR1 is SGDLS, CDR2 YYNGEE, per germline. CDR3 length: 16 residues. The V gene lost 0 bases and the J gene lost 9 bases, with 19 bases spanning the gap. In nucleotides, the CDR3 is TGTGCCAGCAGCGTAGCTACGGGAGCCTGGTCTAGTGAGCAGTTCTTC. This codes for CASSVATGAWSSEQFF.

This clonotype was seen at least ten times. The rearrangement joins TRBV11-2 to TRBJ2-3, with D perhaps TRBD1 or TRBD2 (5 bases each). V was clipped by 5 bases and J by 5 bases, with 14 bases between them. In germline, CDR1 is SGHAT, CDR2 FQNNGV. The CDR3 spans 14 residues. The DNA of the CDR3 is TGTGCCAGCAGCCCTGGGACCCGCGAAGATACGCAGTATTTT. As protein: CASSPGTREDTQYF.

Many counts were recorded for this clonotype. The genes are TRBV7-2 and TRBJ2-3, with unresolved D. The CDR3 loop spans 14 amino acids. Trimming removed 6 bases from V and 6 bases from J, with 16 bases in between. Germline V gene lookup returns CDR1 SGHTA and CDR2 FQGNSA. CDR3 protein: CASSPGPRRDTQYF. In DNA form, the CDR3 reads TGTGCCAGCAGTCCGGGTCCGCGAAGGGATACGCAGTATTTT.

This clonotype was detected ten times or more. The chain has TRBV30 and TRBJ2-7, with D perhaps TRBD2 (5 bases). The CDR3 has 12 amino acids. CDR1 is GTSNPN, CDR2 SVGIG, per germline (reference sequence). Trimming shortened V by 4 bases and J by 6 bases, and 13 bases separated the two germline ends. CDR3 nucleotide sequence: TGTGCCTGGACCCGGAGGTTGGGCGAGCAGTACTTC. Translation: CAWTRRLGEQYF. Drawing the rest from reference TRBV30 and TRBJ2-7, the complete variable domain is SQTIHQWPATLVQPVGSPLSLECTVEGTSNPNLYWYRQAAGRGLQLLFYSVGIGQISSEVPQNLSASRPQDRQFILSSKKLLLSDSGFYLCAWTRRLGEQYFGPGTRLTVT.

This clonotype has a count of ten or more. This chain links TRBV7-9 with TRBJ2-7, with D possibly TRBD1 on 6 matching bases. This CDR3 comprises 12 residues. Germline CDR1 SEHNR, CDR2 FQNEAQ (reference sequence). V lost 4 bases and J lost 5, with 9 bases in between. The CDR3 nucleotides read TGTGCCAGCAGCTCGGACAGCCACGAGCAGTACTTC. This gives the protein CASSSDSHEQYF.

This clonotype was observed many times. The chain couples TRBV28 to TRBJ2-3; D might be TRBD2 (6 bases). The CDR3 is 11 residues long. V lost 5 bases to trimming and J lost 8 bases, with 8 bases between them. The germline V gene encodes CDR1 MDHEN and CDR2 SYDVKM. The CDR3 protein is CASSIGGTQYF. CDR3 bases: TGTGCCAGCAGTATCGGGGGTACGCAGTATTTT.